This TCR beta chain is from a study of cytomegalovirus exposure and HLA in healthy donors. Across the study: Out of 150 million to 200 million T cells, an earlier analysis found over 90 million unique TCR beta sequences in total.

The CDR3 totals 16 residues. Germline lookup yields CDR1 SGDLS and CDR2 YYNGEE. The V gene end was trimmed by 4 bases and the J gene end by 7 bases; junction bases not matched to a gene: 8. The PCR contained 60 Vbeta and 13 Jbeta primers. Produced via immunoSEQ multiplex PCR; TCRdb's table is partial and in-frame only. Of under 200,000 clones in the sample, 80% were seen once. The V and J genes are TRBV9 and TRBJ1-6, with TRBD1 matching over 10 bases. Sequencing input: PBMCs. The receptor was isolated from a man in his thirties or forties in good health and CMV-seronegative. The chain's CDR3 is CASSPRQGAGNSPLHF. DNA for the CDR3: TGTGCCAGCAGCCCGAGACAGGGGGCAGGAAATTCACCCCTCCACTTT.